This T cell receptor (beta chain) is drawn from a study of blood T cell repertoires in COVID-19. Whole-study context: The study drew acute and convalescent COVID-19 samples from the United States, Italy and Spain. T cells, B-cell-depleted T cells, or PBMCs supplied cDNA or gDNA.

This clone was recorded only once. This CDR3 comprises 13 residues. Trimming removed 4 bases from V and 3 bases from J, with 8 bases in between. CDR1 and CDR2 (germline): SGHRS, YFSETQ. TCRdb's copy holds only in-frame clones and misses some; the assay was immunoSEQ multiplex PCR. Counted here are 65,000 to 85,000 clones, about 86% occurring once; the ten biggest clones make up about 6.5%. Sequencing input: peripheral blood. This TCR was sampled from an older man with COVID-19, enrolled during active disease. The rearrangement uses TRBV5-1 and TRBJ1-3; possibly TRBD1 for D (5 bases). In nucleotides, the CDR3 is TGCGCCAGCAGCACAGGTCTTGGAAACACCATATATTTT. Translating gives CASSTGLGNTIYF.